Listed below are T cell receptor beta chains from one sample, sequenced in a study of CD8+CD57+ T cells in acquired aplastic anemia. TCRdb reanalysed the reads using MiXCR and keeps one entry per CDR3 protein. The sample records around 170,000 distinct CDR3 sequences, 40% to 55% being singletons. Sequenced: sorted CD4+, CD8+, or CD8+CD57+ T cells (not recorded which) from PBMCs. The source of these receptors is a human donor in good health. CDR3s include the opening cysteine and the closing phenylalanine or tryptophan. A D gene is named only where the DNA matches it firmly. Clone size is given for some rows only: seen once, a few or many times, or a class if the clone is expanded.

NA,15,many,TRBV7-2,TRBJ1-1,CASSLAASLNTEAFF,TGTGCCAGCAGCTTAGCGGCTTCCCTGAACACTGAAGCTTTCTTT
TRBD2,17,many,TRBV11-2,TRBJ2-7,CASSLGGKRGLGYEQYF,TGTGCCAGCAGCTTAGGGGGAAAGCGGGGGCTAGGCTACGAGCAGTACTTC
NA,12,NA,TRBV7-2,TRBJ1-3,CASGRAGNTIYF,TGTGCCAGCGGCAGAGCGGGAAACACCATATATTTT
NA,13,many,TRBV7-2,TRBJ1-1,CASSLGTAVSAFF,TGTGCCAGCAGCTTAGGAACAGCTGTTTCAGCTTTCTTT
TRBD2,13,NA,TRBV19,TRBJ2-5,CASQGLAIETQYF,TGTGCCAGTCAAGGACTAGCGATAGAGACCCAGTACTTC
TRBD2,14,many,TRBV7-7,TRBJ2-5,CASSRAGPQETQYF,TGTGCTAGCAGCCGAGCGGGACCTCAAGAGACCCAGTACTTC
TRBD1,15,NA,TRBV15,TRBJ1-1,CATSRNTGTALEAFF,TGTGCCACCAGCAGAAACACCGGGACAGCTCTTGAAGCTTTCTTT
TRBD1,15,many,TRBV20-1,TRBJ1-4,CSARPSGTVGEKLFF,TGCAGTGCTAGACCATCCGGGACAGTGGGGGAAAAACTGTTTTTT
NA,14,NA,TRBV18,TRBJ1-6,CASSPGAGNSPLHF,TGTGCCAGCTCACCGGGGGCAGGGAATTCACCCCTCCACTTT
NA,15,many,TRBV11-1,TRBJ2-1,CASSLIPSPGNEQFF,TGTGCCAGCAGCTTAATTCCTTCCCCGGGTAATGAGCAGTTCTTC
TRBD1,16,few,TRBV20-1,TRBJ2-3,CSATSRDRSFTDTQYF,TGCAGTGCCACCTCTCGGGACAGGTCCTTCACAGATACGCAGTATTTT
NA,14,NA,TRBV10-3,TRBJ1-5,CAISESGQTEPQHF,TGTGCCATCAGTGAGTCGGGGCAGACAGAGCCCCAGCATTTT
TRBD1,15,NA,TRBV10-3,TRBJ2-2,CAISEPGQVHGELFF,TGTGCCATCAGTGAACCCGGACAGGTCCACGGGGAGCTGTTTTTT
NA,15,NA,TRBV19,TRBJ2-1,CASSFGTPSYNEQFF,TGTGCCAGTAGCTTCGGGACTCCCTCCTACAATGAGCAGTTCTTC
NA,14,NA,TRBV10-3,TRBJ1-1,CATKVEGRNTEAFF,TGTGCCACCAAGGTGGAGGGCCGGAACACTGAAGCTTTCTTT
TRBD2,15,NA,TRBV10-3,TRBJ2-5,CAISGLAGGMETQYF,TGTGCCATCAGTGGATTAGCGGGGGGGATGGAGACCCAGTACTTC
NA,15,NA,TRBV5-1,TRBJ1-3,CASRTDGYSGNTIYF,TGCGCCAGCAGAACGGACGGCTACTCTGGAAACACCATATATTTT
NA,16,NA,TRBV24-1,TRBJ2-5,CATSDSQDGLGETQYF,TGTGCCACCAGTGATTCCCAAGACGGTCTTGGGGAGACCCAGTACTTC
NA,15,few,TRBV7-2,TRBJ1-6,CASSPNSNYNSPLHF,TGTGCCAGCAGCCCAAATAGCAACTATAATTCACCCCTCCACTTT
NA,16,NA,TRBV10-3,TRBJ1-1,CAISESEGQLNTEAFF,TGTGCCATCAGTGAGTCTGAAGGGCAGCTGAACACTGAAGCTTTCTTT
TRBD2,19,NA,TRBV12-3/TRBV12-4,TRBJ2-2,CASSPAPSGRTANTGELFF,TGTGCCAGCAGCCCCGCCCCAAGCGGGAGGACAGCGAACACCGGGGAGCTGTTTTTT
TRBD2,16,NA,TRBV29-1,TRBJ2-1,CSATLAGGPLSNEQFF,TGCAGCGCCACACTAGCGGGAGGGCCTCTCTCCAATGAGCAGTTCTTC
TRBD1,13,NA,TRBV29-1,TRBJ2-7,CSVLGTGSYEQYF,TGCAGCGTCCTAGGGACAGGATCCTACGAGCAGTACTTC
NA,16,few,TRBV10-3,TRBJ1-5,CAISDPDGEGNQPQHF,TGTGCCATCAGTGACCCCGATGGGGAGGGCAATCAGCCCCAGCATTTT
NA,13,NA,TRBV7-2,TRBJ1-1,CASSLVGGNEAFF,TGTGCCAGCAGCTTGGTAGGAGGGAATGAAGCTTTCTTT
NA,15,few,TRBV19,TRBJ2-3,CASRASWGKPDTQYF,TGTGCCAGTAGGGCATCGTGGGGGAAGCCAGATACGCAGTATTTT
NA,15,NA,TRBV11-1,TRBJ1-2,CASSPSTFNVYGYTF,TGTGCCAGCAGTCCCTCGACCTTTAACGTCTATGGCTACACCTTC
TRBD1,15,NA,TRBV5-1,TRBJ1-6,CASSLTGQDLRALHF,TGCGCCAGCAGCTTGACGGGACAGGACCTTAGGGCCCTCCACTTT
TRBD1,10,NA,TRBV25-1,TRBJ1-2,CAKQGNGYTF,TGTGCCAAACAGGGGAATGGCTACACCTTC
NA,13,NA,TRBV7-9,TRBJ2-1,CASSRAPYNEQFF,TGTGCCAGCAGCCGCGCACCATACAATGAGCAGTTCTTC
NA,15,many,TRBV15,TRBJ2-7,CATSRGRTRDYEQYF,TGTGCCACCAGCAGAGGGAGGACCCGAGACTACGAGCAGTACTTC
NA,15,NA,TRBV10-2,TRBJ2-1,CASSRARLSNNEQFF,TGCGCCAGCAGTCGGGCCAGGCTCTCTAACAATGAGCAGTTCTTC
NA,16,NA,TRBV4-3,TRBJ2-3,CASSQDLGRRTDTQYF,TGCGCCAGCAGCCAAGACTTGGGTCGGCGCACAGATACGCAGTATTTT
NA,14,NA,TRBV25-1,TRBJ1-1,CASSRTDMNTEAFF,TGTGCCAGCAGTCGAACGGATATGAACACTGAAGCTTTCTTT